A selection of T cell receptor beta chains follows, all from one sample in a study of T cell changes during pregnancy in multiple sclerosis. Measured with immunoSEQ multiplex PCR; TCRdb has only the in-frame clones, and not every one. The sample has roughly 100,000 clones; about 89% are singletons. The specimen was peripheral blood, collected before pregnancy. The receptor set was obtained from a female donor with multiple sclerosis, enrolled in a pregnancy study. Both conserved end residues are part of each CDR3. A D gene is named only where the DNA matches it firmly. Clone sizes are given selectively: once, few, many, or a class where the clone is expanded.

clone size,V gene,J gene,D gene,CDR3 protein,CDR3 DNA
.,TRBV30,TRBJ1-1,.,CAWSSVNTEAFF,TGTGCCTGGTCGTCGGTGAACACTGAAGCTTTCTTT
.,TRBV15,TRBJ2-3,TRBD2,CATSRVGLAGRPTDTQYF,TGTGCCACCAGCAGAGTAGGACTAGCGGGGAGGCCCACAGATACGCAGTATTTT
.,TRBV11-2,TRBJ1-1,.,CASSLGGPEAFF,TGTGCCAGCAGCTTAGGGGGCCCTGAAGCTTTCTTT
.,TRBV6-6,TRBJ2-5,.,CASSQQETQYF,TGTGCCAGCAGTCAGCAAGAGACCCAGTACTTC
.,TRBV6-6,TRBJ1-5,.,CASSLDSPNQPQHF,TGTGCCAGCAGTTTGGACAGTCCTAATCAGCCCCAGCATTTT
.,TRBV5-8,TRBJ2-7,TRBD2,CASSFAGTSGGAYEQYF,TGTGCCAGCAGCTTCGCCGGGACTAGCGGGGGGGCTTACGAGCAGTACTTC
.,TRBV5-4,TRBJ1-5,.,CASSPTGSNQPQHF,TGTGCCAGCAGCCCAACAGGGAGCAATCAGCCCCAGCATTTT
once,TRBV5-8,TRBJ1-3,TRBD1,CASSQTQDRSYGNTIYF,TGTGCCAGCAGCCAGACCCAGGACAGGAGTTATGGAAACACCATATATTTT
once,TRBV2,TRBJ1-2,.,CASSSQQNYGYTF,TGTGCCAGCAGTTCCCAACAAAACTATGGCTACACCTTC
.,TRBV4-3,TRBJ1-5,.,CASSQGRRLNQPQHF,TGCGCCAGCAGCCAAGGCCGGAGGCTAAATCAGCCCCAGCATTTT
.,TRBV7-2,TRBJ2-7,.,CASSPGITRRNEQYF,TGTGCCAGCAGCCCTGGGATTACCCGGAGGAACGAGCAGTACTTC
.,TRBV6-1,TRBJ1-1,TRBD1,CASSGPNPGGKRYTEAFF,TGTGCCAGCAGTGGCCCAAACCCAGGGGGCAAGCGGTACACTGAAGCTTTCTTT
.,TRBV27,TRBJ2-2,TRBD2,CASSTLAGGASGELFF,TGTGCCAGCAGTACCCTGGCGGGGGGTGCGTCCGGGGAGCTGTTTTTT
.,TRBV5-4,TRBJ2-3,.,CASSLNREDTQYF,TGTGCCAGCAGCTTAAACAGGGAGGATACGCAGTATTTT
.,TRBV6-1,TRBJ2-7,TRBD2,CASESGLAGGEEQYF,TGTGCCAGCGAGTCCGGACTAGCGGGAGGAGAGGAGCAGTACTTC
.,TRBV5-6,TRBJ2-1,.,CASSSIGDEQFF,TGTGCCAGCAGCTCTATAGGGGATGAGCAGTTCTTC
.,TRBV18,TRBJ2-5,.,CASSPRSRESLGETQYF,TGTGCCAGCTCACCAAGGTCCCGGGAGAGTTTAGGGGAGACCCAGTACTTC
.,TRBV7-7,TRBJ2-5,.,CASSFAGPQETQYF,TGTGCTAGCAGCTTTGCAGGTCCCCAAGAGACCCAGTACTTC
.,TRBV7-8,TRBJ2-2,.,CASSYPGEVTGELFF,TGTGCCAGCAGCTATCCGGGGGAAGTTACCGGGGAGCTGTTTTTT
.,TRBV19,TRBJ1-5,.,CASEDRITYSNQPQHF,TGTGCCAGTGAAGACAGGATCACCTATAGCAATCAGCCCCAGCATTTT
.,TRBV27,TRBJ1-5,TRBD1,CASRLGTGSRQPQHF,TGTGCCAGCAGGCTCGGGACAGGGAGCCGTCAGCCCCAGCATTTT
.,TRBV7-3,TRBJ1-1,.,CASSLKVMGLCFMNTEAFF,TGTGCCAGCAGCTTAAAAGTGATGGGCCTGTGTTTTATGAACACTGAAGCTTTCTTT
.,TRBV7-6,TRBJ1-1,.,CASSLQGGTEAFF,TGTGCCAGCAGCCTACAGGGTGGGACTGAAGCTTTCTTT
once,TRBV30,TRBJ2-1,.,CACTPRGGHEQFF,TGTGCCTGTACTCCCCGTGGGGGCCATGAGCAGTTCTTC
.,TRBV9,TRBJ1-3,TRBD1,CASSVGGQGTGNTIYF,TGTGCCAGCAGCGTAGGAGGACAGGGGACTGGAAACACCATATATTTT
.,TRBV5-6,TRBJ1-2,TRBD1,CASSLDRGRDNYGYTF,TGTGCCAGCAGCTTAGACAGGGGGCGAGACAACTATGGCTACACCTTC
.,TRBV5-4,TRBJ2-5,.,CASRAWGEKETQYF,TGTGCCAGTCGAGCGTGGGGGGAGAAAGAGACCCAGTACTTC
once,TRBV5-1,TRBJ1-2,.,CASSLGQLDYGYTF,TGCGCCAGCAGCTTAGGACAGCTGGACTATGGCTACACCTTC
.,TRBV5-1,TRBJ2-2,TRBD1,CASSLGGQGVPGELFF,TGCGCCAGCAGCTTGGGGGGACAGGGCGTCCCCGGGGAGCTGTTTTTT
.,TRBV6-6,TRBJ1-2,TRBD1,CASSYPTGQAGFSTF,TGTGCCAGCAGTTACCCCACAGGACAGGCGGGCTTCAGTACCTTC
.,TRBV4-3,TRBJ2-6,.,CASSQAGAGANVLTF,TGCGCCAGCAGCCAAGCAGGGGCTGGGGCCAACGTCCTGACTTTC
.,TRBV10-3,TRBJ2-3,TRBD1,CAIKGQGGGDTQYF,TGTGCCATCAAAGGACAGGGGGGAGGAGATACGCAGTATTTT